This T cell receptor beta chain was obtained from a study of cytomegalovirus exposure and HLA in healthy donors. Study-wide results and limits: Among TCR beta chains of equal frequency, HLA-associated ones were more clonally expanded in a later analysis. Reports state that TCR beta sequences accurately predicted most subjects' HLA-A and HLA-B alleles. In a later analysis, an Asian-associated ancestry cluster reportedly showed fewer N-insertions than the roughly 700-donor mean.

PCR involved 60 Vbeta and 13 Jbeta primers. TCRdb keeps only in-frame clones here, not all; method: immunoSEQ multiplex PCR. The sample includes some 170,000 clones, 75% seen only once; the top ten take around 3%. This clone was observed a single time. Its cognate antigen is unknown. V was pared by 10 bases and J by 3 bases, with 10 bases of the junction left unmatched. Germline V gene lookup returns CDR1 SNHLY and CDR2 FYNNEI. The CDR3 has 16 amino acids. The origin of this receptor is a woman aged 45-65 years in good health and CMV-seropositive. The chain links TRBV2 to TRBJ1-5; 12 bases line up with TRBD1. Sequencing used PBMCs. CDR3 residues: CATTPGTGGDNQPQHF. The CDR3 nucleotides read TGTGCCACCACCCCAGGGACAGGGGGCGACAATCAGCCCCAGCATTTT.